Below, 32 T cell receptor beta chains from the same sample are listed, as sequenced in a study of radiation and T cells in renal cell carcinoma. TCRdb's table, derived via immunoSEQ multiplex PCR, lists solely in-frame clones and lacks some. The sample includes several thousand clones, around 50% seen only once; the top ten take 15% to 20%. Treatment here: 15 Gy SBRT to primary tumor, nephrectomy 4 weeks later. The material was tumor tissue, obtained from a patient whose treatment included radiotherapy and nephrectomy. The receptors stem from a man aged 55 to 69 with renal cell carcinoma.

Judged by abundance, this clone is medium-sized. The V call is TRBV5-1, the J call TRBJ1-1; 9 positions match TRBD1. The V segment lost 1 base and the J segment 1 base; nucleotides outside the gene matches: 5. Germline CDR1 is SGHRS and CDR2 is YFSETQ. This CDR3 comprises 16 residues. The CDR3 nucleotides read TGCGCCAGCAGCTTGAGACAGGGGGGGAGGAACACTGAAGCTTTCTTT. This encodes CASSLRQGGRNTEAFF.

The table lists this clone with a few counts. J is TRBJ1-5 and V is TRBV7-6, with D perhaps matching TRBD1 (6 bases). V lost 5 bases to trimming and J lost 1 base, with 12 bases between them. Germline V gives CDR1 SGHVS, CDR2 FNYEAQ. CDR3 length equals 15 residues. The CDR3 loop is CASSLGGGSNQPQHF. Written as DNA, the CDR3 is TGTGCCAGCAGCCTAGGGGGGGGGAGCAATCAGCCCCAGCATTTT.

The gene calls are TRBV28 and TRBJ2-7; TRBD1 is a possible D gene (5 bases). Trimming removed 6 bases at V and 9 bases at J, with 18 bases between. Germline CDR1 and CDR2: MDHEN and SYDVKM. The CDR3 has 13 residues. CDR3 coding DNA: TGTGCCAGCAGGACGCAGGGCCCTGTTGGGCAGTACTTC. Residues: CASRTQGPVGQYF.

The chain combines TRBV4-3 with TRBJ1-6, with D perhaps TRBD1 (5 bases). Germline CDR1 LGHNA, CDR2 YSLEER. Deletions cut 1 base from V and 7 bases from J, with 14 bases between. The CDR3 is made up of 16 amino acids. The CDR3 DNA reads TGCGCCAGCAGCCAAGGGTGGGGGGAACAGAATTCACCCCTCCACTTT. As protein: CASSQGWGEQNSPLHF.

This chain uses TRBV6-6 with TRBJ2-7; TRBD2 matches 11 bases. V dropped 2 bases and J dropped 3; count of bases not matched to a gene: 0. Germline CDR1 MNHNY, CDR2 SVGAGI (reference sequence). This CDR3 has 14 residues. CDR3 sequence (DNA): TGTGCCAGCAGTTACGGGACTAGCGGCTACGAGCAGTACTTC. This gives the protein CASSYGTSGYEQYF.

As DNA, the CDR3 is TGTGCCAGCAGTTCCCCCCGACTAATGCCCTACGAGCAGTACTTC. It yields the protein CASSSPRLMPYEQYF. V gene TRBV28 combines with J gene TRBJ2-7, with D maybe TRBD2 (5 bases). The ends were cut back, 4 bases at V and 2 bases at J, with 15 bases in the middle. The CDR3 totals 15 residues. Germline assignment: CDR1 MDHEN and CDR2 SYDVKM.

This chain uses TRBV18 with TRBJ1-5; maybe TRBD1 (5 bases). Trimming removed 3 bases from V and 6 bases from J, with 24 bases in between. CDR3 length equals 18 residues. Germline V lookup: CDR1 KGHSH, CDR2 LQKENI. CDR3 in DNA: TGTGCCAGCTCACCGGGGGTTTACGACCCCGGGACGGTTCAGCCCCAGCATTTT. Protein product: CASSPGVYDPGTVQPQHF.

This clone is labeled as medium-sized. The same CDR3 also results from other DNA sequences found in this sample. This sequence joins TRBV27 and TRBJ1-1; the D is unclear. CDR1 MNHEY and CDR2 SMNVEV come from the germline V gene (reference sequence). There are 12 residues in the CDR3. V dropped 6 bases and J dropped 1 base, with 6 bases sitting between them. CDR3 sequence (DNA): TGTGCCAGCAGCACAGCGAACACTGAAGCTTTCTTT. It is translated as CASSTANTEAFF.

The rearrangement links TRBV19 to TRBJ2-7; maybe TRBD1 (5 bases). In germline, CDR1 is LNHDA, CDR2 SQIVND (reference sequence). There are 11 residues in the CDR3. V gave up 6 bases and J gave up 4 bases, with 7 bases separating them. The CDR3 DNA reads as TGTGCCAGTAGGGACATGTACGAGCAGTACTTC. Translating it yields CASRDMYEQYF. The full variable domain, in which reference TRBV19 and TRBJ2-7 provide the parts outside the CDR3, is DGGITQSPKYLFRKEGQNVTLSCEQNLNHDAMYWYRQDPGQGLRLIYYSQIVNDFQKGDIAEGYSVSREKKESFPLTVTSAQKNPTAFYLCASRDMYEQYFGPGTRLTVT.

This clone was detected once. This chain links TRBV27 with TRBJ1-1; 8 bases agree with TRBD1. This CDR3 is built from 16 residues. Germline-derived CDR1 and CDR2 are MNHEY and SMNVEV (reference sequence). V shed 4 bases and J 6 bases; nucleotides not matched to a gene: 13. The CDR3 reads CASSWGQGATLSEAFF. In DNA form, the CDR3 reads TGTGCCAGCAGTTGGGGTCAGGGGGCTACTCTTTCTGAAGCTTTCTTT.

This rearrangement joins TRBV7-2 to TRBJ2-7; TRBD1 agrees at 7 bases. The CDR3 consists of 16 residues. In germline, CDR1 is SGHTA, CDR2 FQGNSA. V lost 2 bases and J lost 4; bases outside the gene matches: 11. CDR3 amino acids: CASSLNSGQKSYEQYF. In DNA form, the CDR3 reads TGTGCCAGCAGCTTAAACTCGGGACAGAAAAGTTACGAGCAGTACTTC.

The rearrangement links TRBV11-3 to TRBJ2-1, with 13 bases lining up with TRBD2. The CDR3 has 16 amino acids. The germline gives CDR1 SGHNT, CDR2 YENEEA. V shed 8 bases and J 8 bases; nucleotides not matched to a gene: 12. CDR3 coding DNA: TGTGCCAGCGCTCCGGGGGGACTAGCGGGAAGGGATGAGCAGTTCTTC. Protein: CASAPGGLAGRDEQFF.

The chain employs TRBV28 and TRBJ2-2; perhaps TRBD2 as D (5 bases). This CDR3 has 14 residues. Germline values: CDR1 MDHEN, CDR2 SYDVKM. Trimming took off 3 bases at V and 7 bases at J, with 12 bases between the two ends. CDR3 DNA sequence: TGTGCCAGCAGTTTGGCGGGCCCCGGCGGGGAGCTGTTTTTT. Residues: CASSLAGPGGELFF.

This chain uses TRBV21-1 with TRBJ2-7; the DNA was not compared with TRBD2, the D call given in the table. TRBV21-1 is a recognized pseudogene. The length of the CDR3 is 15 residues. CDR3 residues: CASSKELAGDYEQYF. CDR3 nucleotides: TGTGCCAGCAGCAAAGAGCTAGCGGGAGACTACGAGCAGTACTTC.

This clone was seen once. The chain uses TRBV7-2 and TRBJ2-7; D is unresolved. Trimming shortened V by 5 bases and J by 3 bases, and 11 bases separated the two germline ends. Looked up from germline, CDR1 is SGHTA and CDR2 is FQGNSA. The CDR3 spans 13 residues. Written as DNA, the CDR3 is TGTGCCAGCAGCCCCGATGGCTTCTACGAGCAGTACTTC. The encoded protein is CASSPDGFYEQYF.

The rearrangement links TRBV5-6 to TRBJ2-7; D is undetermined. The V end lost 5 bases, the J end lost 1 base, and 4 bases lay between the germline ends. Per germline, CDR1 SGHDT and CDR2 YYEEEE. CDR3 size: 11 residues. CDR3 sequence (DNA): TGTGCCAGCAGTTATTCCTACGAGCAGTACTTC. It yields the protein CASSYSYEQYF.

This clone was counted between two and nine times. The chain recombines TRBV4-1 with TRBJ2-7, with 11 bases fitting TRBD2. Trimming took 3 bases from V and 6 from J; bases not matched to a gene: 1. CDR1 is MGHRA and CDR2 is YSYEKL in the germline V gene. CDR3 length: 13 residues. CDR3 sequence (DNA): TGCGCCAGCAGCCAGACTAGCGGGACCGAGCAGTACTTC. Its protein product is CASSQTSGTEQYF.

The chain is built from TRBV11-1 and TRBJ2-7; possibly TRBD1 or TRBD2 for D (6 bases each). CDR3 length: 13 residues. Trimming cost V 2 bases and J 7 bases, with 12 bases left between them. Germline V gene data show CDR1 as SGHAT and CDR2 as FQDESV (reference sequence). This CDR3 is CASSLTGAQEQYF. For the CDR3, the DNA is TGTGCCAGCAGCTTAACGGGGGCACAGGAGCAGTACTTC.

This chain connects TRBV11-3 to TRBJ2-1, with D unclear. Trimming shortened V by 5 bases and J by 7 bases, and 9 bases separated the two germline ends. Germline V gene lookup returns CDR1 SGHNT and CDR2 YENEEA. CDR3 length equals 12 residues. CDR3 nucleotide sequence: TGTGCCAGCAGCCTTGACGGGAATGAGCAGTTCTTC. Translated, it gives CASSLDGNEQFF.

DNA of the CDR3: TGCGCCAGCAGCCAAGAAACGGGACAGTTCTACGAGCAGTACTTC. Residues: CASSQETGQFYEQYF. The chain couples TRBV4-1 to TRBJ2-7; 7 bases are shared with TRBD1. Germline loops: CDR1 MGHRA, CDR2 YSYEKL. The CDR3 consists of 15 residues. Trimming at V came to 0 bases and at J to 3 bases, leaving 5 bases not matched to a gene.

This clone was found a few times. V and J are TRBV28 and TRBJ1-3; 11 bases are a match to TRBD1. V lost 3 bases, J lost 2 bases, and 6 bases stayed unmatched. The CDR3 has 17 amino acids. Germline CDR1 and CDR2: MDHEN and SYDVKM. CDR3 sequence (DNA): TGTGCCAGCAGTTTCCCAACGGGACAGGGGGCTGGAAACACCATATATTTT. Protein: CASSFPTGQGAGNTIYF.

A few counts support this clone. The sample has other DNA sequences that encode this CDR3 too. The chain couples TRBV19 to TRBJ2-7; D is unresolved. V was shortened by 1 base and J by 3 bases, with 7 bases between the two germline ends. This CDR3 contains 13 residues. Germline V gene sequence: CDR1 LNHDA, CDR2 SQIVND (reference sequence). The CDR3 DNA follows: TGTGCCAGTAGTATAGCCGGAGACTACGAGCAGTACTTC. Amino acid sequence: CASSIAGDYEQYF.

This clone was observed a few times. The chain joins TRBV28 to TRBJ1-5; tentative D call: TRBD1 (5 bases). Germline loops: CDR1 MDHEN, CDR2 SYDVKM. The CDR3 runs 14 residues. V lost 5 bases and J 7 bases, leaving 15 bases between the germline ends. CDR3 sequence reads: CASSVTGNGQPQHF. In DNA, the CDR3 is TGTGCCAGCAGTGTCACAGGTAATGGACAGCCCCAGCATTTT.

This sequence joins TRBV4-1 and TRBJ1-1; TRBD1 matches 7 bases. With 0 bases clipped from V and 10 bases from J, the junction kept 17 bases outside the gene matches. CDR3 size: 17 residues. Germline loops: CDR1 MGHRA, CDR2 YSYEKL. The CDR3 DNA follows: TGCGCCAGCAGCCAAGATCTTTCCCGGGACAGTGATCGGGGAGCTTTCTTT. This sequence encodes CASSQDLSRDSDRGAFF.

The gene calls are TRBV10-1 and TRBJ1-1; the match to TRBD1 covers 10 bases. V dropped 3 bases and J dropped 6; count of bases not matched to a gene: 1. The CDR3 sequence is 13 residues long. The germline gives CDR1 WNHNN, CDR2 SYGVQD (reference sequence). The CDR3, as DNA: TGCGCCAGCAGTGACGGGACAGGGGCTGAAGCTTTCTTT. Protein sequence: CASSDGTGAEAFF.

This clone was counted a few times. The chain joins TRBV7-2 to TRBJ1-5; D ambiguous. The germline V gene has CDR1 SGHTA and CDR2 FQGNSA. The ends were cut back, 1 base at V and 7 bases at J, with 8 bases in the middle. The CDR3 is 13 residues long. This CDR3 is CASSLDGGQPQHF. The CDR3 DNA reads TGTGCCAGCAGCTTAGATGGAGGCCAGCCCCAGCATTTT. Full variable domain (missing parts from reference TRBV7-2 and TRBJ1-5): GAGVSQSPSNKVTEKGKDVELRCDPISGHTALYWYRQSLGQGLEFLIYFQGNSAPDKSGLPSDRFSAERTGGSVSTLTIQRTQQEDSAVYLCASSLDGGQPQHFGDGTRLSIL.

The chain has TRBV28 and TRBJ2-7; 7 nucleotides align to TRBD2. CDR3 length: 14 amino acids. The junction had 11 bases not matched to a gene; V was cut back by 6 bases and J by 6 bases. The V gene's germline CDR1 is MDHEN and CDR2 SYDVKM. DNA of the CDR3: TGTGCCAGCAGACAACGGGAGGAGGCGGGCGAGCAGTACTTC. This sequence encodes CASRQREEAGEQYF.

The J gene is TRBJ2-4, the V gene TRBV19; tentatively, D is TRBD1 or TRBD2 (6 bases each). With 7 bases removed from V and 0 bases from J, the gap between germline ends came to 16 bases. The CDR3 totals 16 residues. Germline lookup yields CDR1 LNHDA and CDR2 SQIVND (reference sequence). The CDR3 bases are TGTGCCAGTACCTCGCCGGGGGCAGAAGCCAAAAACATTCAGTACTTC. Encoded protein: CASTSPGAEAKNIQYF.

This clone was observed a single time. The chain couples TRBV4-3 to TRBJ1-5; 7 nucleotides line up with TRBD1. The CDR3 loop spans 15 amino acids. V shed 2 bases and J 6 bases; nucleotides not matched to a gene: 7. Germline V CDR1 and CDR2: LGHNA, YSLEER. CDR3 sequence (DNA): TGCGCCAGCAGCCAATCCGGGACAGCTAGTCAGCCCCAGCATTTT. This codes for CASSQSGTASQPQHF.

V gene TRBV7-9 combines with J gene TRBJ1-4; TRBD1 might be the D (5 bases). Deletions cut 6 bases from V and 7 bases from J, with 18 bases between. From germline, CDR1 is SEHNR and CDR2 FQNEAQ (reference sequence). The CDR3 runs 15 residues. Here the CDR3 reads CASSRGETPIEKLFF. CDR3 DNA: TGTGCCAGCAGTCGAGGGGAAACCCCTATTGAAAAACTGTTTTTT.

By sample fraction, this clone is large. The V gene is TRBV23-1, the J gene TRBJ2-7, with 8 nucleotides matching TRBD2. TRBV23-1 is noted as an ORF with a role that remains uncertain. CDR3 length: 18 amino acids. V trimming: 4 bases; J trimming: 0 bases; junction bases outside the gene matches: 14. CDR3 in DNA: TGCGCCAGCAGTCCAACGGGGGGCCCGGGGGGGGGCTCCTACGAGCAGTACTTC. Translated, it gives CASSPTGGPGGGSYEQYF.

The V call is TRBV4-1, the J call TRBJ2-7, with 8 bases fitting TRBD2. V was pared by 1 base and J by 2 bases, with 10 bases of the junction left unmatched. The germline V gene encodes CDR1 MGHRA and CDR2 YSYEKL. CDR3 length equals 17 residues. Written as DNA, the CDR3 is TGCGCCAGCAGCCAAGCACGCAGCGGGAGTTTGCCCTACGAGCAGTACTTC. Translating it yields CASSQARSGSLPYEQYF.